Following are 19 T cell receptor beta chains from one sample sequenced in a study of blood T cell repertoires in COVID-19. Clones were read by immunoSEQ multiplex PCR, and TCRdb kept only the in-frame ones, dropping some. The sample lists about 320,000 clones, approximately 88% occurring once. Sequencing was done on a sample of peripheral blood. The source of these receptors is a young man who had recovered from COVID-19.

The chain links TRBV6-6 to TRBJ1-1; no definite D call. The CDR3 length is 13 residues. The germline V gene encodes CDR1 MNHNY and CDR2 SVGAGI (reference sequence). V was cut by 7 bases and J by 1 base, with 10 bases left in between. In DNA, the CDR3 is TGTGCCAGCACTCGGCGTGAGAACACTGAAGCTTTCTTT. Protein product: CASTRRENTEAFF.

The chain is built from TRBV29-1 and TRBJ1-1; D is uncertain. V was pared by 5 bases and J by 0 bases, with 10 bases between. Germline CDR1 SQVTM, CDR2 ANQGSEA. The CDR3 sequence is 13 residues long. The CDR3 DNA follows: TGCAGCGTTCAGGTGAGCATGAACACTGAAGCTTTCTTT. Translating gives CSVQVSMNTEAFF.

The rearrangement joins TRBV9 to TRBJ2-3; D is ambiguous. CDR1 and CDR2 from the germline V gene are SGDLS and YYNGEE. Trimming pared 0 bases from V and 4 bases from J, leaving 9 bases between. The CDR3 consists of 14 residues. The CDR3 reads CASSVAQASDTQYF. Here the CDR3 DNA reads TGTGCCAGCAGCGTAGCCCAGGCATCAGATACGCAGTATTTT.

This chain connects TRBV6-5 to TRBJ1-4; the match to TRBD1 covers 7 bases. The CDR3 has 14 residues. CDR1 and CDR2 (germline): MNHEY, SVGAGI. Trimming took 10 bases from V and 3 from J; bases not matched to a gene: 8. The CDR3: CAIQGMEANEKLFF. CDR3 nucleotides: TGTGCCATACAGGGGATGGAGGCTAATGAAAAACTGTTTTTT.

The rearrangement links TRBV2 to TRBJ2-2, with a possible D match to TRBD1 (6 bases). CDR3 size: 15 residues. Germline loops: CDR1 SNHLY, CDR2 FYNNEI. The V gene lost 6 bases and the J gene lost 2 bases, with 13 bases spanning the gap. The DNA of the CDR3 is TGTGCCAGCAGCAGCCGGACAGCAAACACCGGGGAGCTGTTTTTT. Encoded protein: CASSSRTANTGELFF.

This clone was counted many times. The chain uses TRBV5-1 and TRBJ2-2, with 9 bases that match TRBD1. Losses at the gene ends were 3 bases for V and 5 bases for J; bases not matched to a gene: 2. CDR1 and CDR2 from the germline V gene are SGHRS and YFSETQ. The CDR3 covers 14 residues. CDR3 loop: CASSWGTGTGELFF. Here the CDR3 DNA reads TGCGCCAGCAGCTGGGGGACAGGGACCGGGGAGCTGTTTTTT.

The chain links TRBV2 to TRBJ1-1, with 9 bases that match TRBD1. Germline CDR1 is SNHLY and CDR2 is FYNNEI. The CDR3 is made up of 15 amino acids. V lost 8 bases, J lost 1 base, and 8 bases stayed unmatched. The CDR3 here is CASAGQGKRNTEAFF. The DNA of the CDR3 is TGTGCCAGCGCCGGACAGGGGAAGAGGAACACTGAAGCTTTCTTT. The full variable domain, with the rest looked up from reference TRBV2 and TRBJ1-1, is EPEVTQTPSHQVTQMGQEVILRCVPISNHLYFYWYRQILGQKVEFLVSFYNNEISEKSEIFDDQFSVERPDGSNFTLKIRSTKLEDSAMYFCASAGQGKRNTEAFFGQGTRLTVV.

The chain couples TRBV11-1 to TRBJ2-7, with D hard to call. CDR3 length equals 13 residues. The germline V gene encodes CDR1 SGHAT and CDR2 FQDESV (reference sequence). V dropped 1 base and J dropped 4 bases, with 8 bases sitting between them. The CDR3 protein is CASSLGLGYEQYF. CDR3 coding DNA: TGTGCCAGCAGCTTAGGGCTAGGATACGAGCAGTACTTC. Full variable domain (remainder filled in from reference TRBV11-1 and TRBJ2-7): EAEVAQSPRYKITEKSQAVAFWCDPISGHATLYWYRQILGQGPELLVQFQDESVVDDSQLPKDRFSAERLKGVDSTLKIQPAELGDSAMYLCASSLGLGYEQYFGPGTRLTVT.

The chain is built from TRBV5-4 and TRBJ1-1; tentatively, D is TRBD1 (5 bases). V was pared by 3 bases and J by 4 bases, with 16 bases between. CDR3 size: 15 residues. CDR1 is SGHNT and CDR2 is YYREEE in the germline V gene (reference sequence). The CDR3 reads CASSSPTQGSTEAFF. The CDR3 DNA is TGTGCCAGCAGCTCCCCGACGCAGGGATCCACTGAAGCTTTCTTT.

A single count supports this clone. The J gene is TRBJ2-7, the V gene TRBV29-1, with D possibly matching TRBD1 (6 bases). From germline, CDR1 is SQVTM and CDR2 ANQGSEA. Trimming removed 6 bases from V and 1 base from J, with 19 bases in between. The CDR3 is 15 amino acids. DNA for the CDR3: TGCAGCGTAAAGCATTTAGGACAGCAATCCTACGAGCAGTACTTC. Translating it yields CSVKHLGQQSYEQYF.

This clone was counted only a few times. CDR3 DNA: TGCAGTGCGGACAGGGGTTACGAGCAGTACTTC. Residues: CSADRGYEQYF. The chain employs TRBV20-1 and TRBJ2-7, with 9 nucleotides matching TRBD1. Trimming cost V 6 bases and J 4 bases; bases outside gene matches: 1. Germline values: CDR1 DFQATT, CDR2 SNEGSKA (reference sequence). The CDR3 sequence is 11 residues long.

The V call is TRBV3-1 (or the pseudogene TRBV3-2), the J call TRBJ2-2; TRBD2 matches at 8 bases. CDR1 is LGHDT and CDR2 is YNNKEL in the germline V gene (reference sequence). The V gene end was trimmed by 1 base and the J gene end by 6 bases; junction bases not matched to a gene: 13. The CDR3 consists of 18 residues. This CDR3 is CASSQVPFPRGAPGELFF. In DNA, the CDR3 is TGTGCCAGCAGCCAAGTTCCCTTTCCGCGGGGGGCTCCCGGGGAGCTGTTTTTT.

The CDR3 DNA is TGTGCCAGCAGCCGACTGGACGGGAGCTCTGGAAACACCATATATTTT. Translated: CASSRLDGSSGNTIYF. V gene TRBV6-6 combines with J gene TRBJ1-3; the D is unclear. CDR1 is MNHNY, CDR2 SVGAGI, per germline (reference sequence). V lost 6 bases and J lost 0, with 15 bases in between. The CDR3 consists of 16 residues.

This sequence joins TRBV4-1 and TRBJ2-6, with 7 positions matching TRBD1. The CDR3 spans 19 residues. V was pared by 0 bases and J by 0 bases, with 8 bases of the junction left unmatched. CDR1 and CDR2 from the germline V gene are MGHRA and YSYEKL. The CDR3 DNA follows: TGCGCCAGCAGCCAAGATCCCGGACAGGTAATCTCTGGGGCCAACGTCCTGACTTTC. It specifies CASSQDPGQVISGANVLTF.

V and J are TRBV18 and TRBJ1-1; 9 positions match TRBD1. Germline V gene sequence: CDR1 KGHSH, CDR2 LQKENI. V dropped 3 bases and J dropped 2; count of bases not matched to a gene: 7. The CDR3 loop spans 16 amino acids. CDR3 DNA sequence: TGTGCCAGCTCACCCGGACAGGGGAGGTTAAACACTGAAGCTTTCTTT. Its protein product is CASSPGQGRLNTEAFF.

This clone has only one observation. The V gene is TRBV7-2, the J gene TRBJ1-5; 7 bases line up with TRBD1. V lost 5 bases to trimming and J lost 5 bases; unmatched junction nucleotides: 9. The CDR3 extends over 15 amino acids. Germline CDR1 SGHTA, CDR2 FQGNSA. The CDR3 coding sequence is TGTGCCAGCAGCACCTCGACAGGGAAGGATCAGCCCCAGCATTTT. This gives the protein CASSTSTGKDQPQHF.

V is TRBV30 and J is TRBJ1-1; TRBD1 matches 7 bases. Trimming at V came to 3 bases and at J to 5 bases, leaving 3 bases not matched to a gene. The germline gives CDR1 GTSNPN, CDR2 SVGIG (reference sequence). The CDR3 sequence is 12 residues long. This CDR3 reads CAWRPGGTEAFF. The CDR3 bases are TGTGCCTGGAGGCCAGGGGGGACTGAAGCTTTCTTT. Filled out from reference TRBV30 and TRBJ1-1, the complete variable domain reads SQTIHQWPATLVQPVGSPLSLECTVEGTSNPNLYWYRQAAGRGLQLLFYSVGIGQISSEVPQNLSASRPQDRQFILSSKKLLLSDSGFYLCAWRPGGTEAFFGQGTRLTVV.

This sequence joins TRBV5-5 and TRBJ2-7; 7 bases fit TRBD1. Per germline, CDR1 SGHKS and CDR2 YYEKEE (reference sequence). V trimming: 0 bases; J trimming: 3 bases; junction bases outside the gene matches: 3. The CDR3 covers 14 residues. The CDR3 nucleotides read TGTGCCAGCAGCTTGGCCCGGACAGGCTACGAGCAGTACTTC. This translates into CASSLARTGYEQYF.

The rearrangement links TRBV7-2 to TRBJ1-2; TRBD1 aligns across 9 bases. The CDR3 has 13 residues. Trimming took 6 bases from V and 7 from J; bases not matched to a gene: 6. The germline V gene has CDR1 SGHTA and CDR2 FQGNSA. For the CDR3, the DNA is TGTGCCAGCAGGGGGGACAGGGAGGGTGGCTACACCTTC. Encoded protein: CASRGDREGGYTF. Full variable domain (remainder filled in from reference TRBV7-2 and TRBJ1-2): GAGVSQSPSNKVTEKGKDVELRCDPISGHTALYWYRQSLGQGLEFLIYFQGNSAPDKSGLPSDRFSAERTGGSVSTLTIQRTQQEDSAVYLCASRGDREGGYTFGSGTRLTVV.